The rows below give T cell receptor beta chains drawn from one sample of a study of blood T cell repertoires in COVID-19. The assay was immunoSEQ multiplex PCR, and TCRdb's table has in-frame clones only and misses some. The sample carries about 280,000 clones, roughly 91% recorded once. Sequenced: PBMCs or T cells enriched from blood (not recorded which). Source of these receptors: an older woman who had recovered from COVID-19. Both conserved end residues are part of each CDR3. Each record gives: CDR3 protein, CDR3 DNA, J gene, V gene, clone size, D gene. The D gene is left open where the match is weak. A clone size is listed for some rows: how often the clone was seen (once, few, many), or a class if it is expanded.

CASRPLQAGDTIYF,TGTGCCAGCAGGCCCCTTCAGGCCGGGGACACCATATATTTT,TRBJ1-3,TRBV7-6,NA,NA
CASSVSPGTGLGNTIYF,TGTGCCAGCAGCGTATCCCCCGGGACAGGGTTAGGAAACACCATATATTTT,TRBJ1-3,TRBV9,once,TRBD1
CASSSRQRRTEAFF,TGTGCCAGCAGCTCCAGGCAGAGGAGGACTGAAGCTTTCTTT,TRBJ1-1,TRBV7-9,NA,NA
CASSLEGQGFYGYTF,TGTGCCAGCAGCTTAGAAGGGCAGGGGTTCTATGGCTACACCTTC,TRBJ1-2,TRBV7-3,NA,NA
CASSAHRDSGNTIYF,TGTGCCAGCAGCGCCCACAGGGACTCTGGAAACACCATATATTTT,TRBJ1-3,TRBV9,NA,NA
CASRKRENTEAFF,TGTGCCAGCAGGAAGCGGGAGAACACTGAAGCTTTCTTT,TRBJ1-1,TRBV6-5,NA,NA
CASSPQAGPYNEQFF,TGTGCCAGCAGCCCACAAGCGGGACCCTACAATGAGCAGTTCTTC,TRBJ2-1,TRBV7-3,once,TRBD2
CASSPLTSGRVSSYNEQFF,TGCGCCAGCAGCCCGTTAACTAGCGGGAGGGTCAGCTCCTACAATGAGCAGTTCTTC,TRBJ2-1,TRBV5-1,NA,TRBD2
CASRPPLLTGQYF,TGTGCCAGCAGACCCCCCTTATTAACGGGGCAGTACTTC,TRBJ2-7,TRBV28,NA,NA
CAWSAGGAETQYF,TGTGCCTGGAGTGCGGGGGGAGCAGAGACCCAGTACTTC,TRBJ2-5,TRBV30,NA,TRBD2
CASSFRGPRENSPLHF,TGCGCCAGCAGCTTCAGGGGACCGCGAGAGAATTCACCCCTCCACTTT,TRBJ1-6,TRBV5-1,NA,NA
CASSFLARQPQHF,TGTGCCAGCAGTTTTTTGGCACGACAGCCCCAGCATTTT,TRBJ1-5,TRBV27,once,NA
CASSLAGGGYEQYF,TGTGCCAGCAGCTTGGCGGGAGGTGGGTACGAGCAGTACTTC,TRBJ2-7,TRBV5-5,NA,TRBD2
CASSLGSQETQYF,TGCGCCAGCAGCTTGGGTAGCCAAGAGACCCAGTACTTC,TRBJ2-5,TRBV5-1,NA,NA
CASSTSGGLTDTQYF,TGTGCCAGCAGCACTAGCGGGGGCCTCACAGATACGCAGTATTTT,TRBJ2-3,TRBV9,once,TRBD2
CASSQDQGAGAFF,TGTGCCAGCAGCCAAGACCAGGGGGCGGGAGCTTTCTTT,TRBJ1-1,TRBV3-1/TRBV3-2,NA,TRBD1
CAWSPDREGGYTF,TGTGCCTGGAGCCCGGACAGGGAGGGTGGCTACACCTTC,TRBJ1-2,TRBV30,NA,TRBD1
CASSSGGAGETQYF,TGTGCCAGCAGTAGCGGGGGGGCCGGAGAGACCCAGTACTTC,TRBJ2-5,TRBV6-5,NA,TRBD2
CATSDLSGRDYNEQFF,TGTGCCACCAGTGATTTGAGCGGGAGAGACTACAATGAGCAGTTCTTC,TRBJ2-1,TRBV24-1,once,TRBD2
CASSLRAGTAYEQYF,TGTGCCAGCAGTTTAAGGGCAGGGACAGCCTACGAGCAGTACTTC,TRBJ2-7,TRBV27,NA,TRBD1
CSVSHGDRMNTEAFF,TGCAGCGTATCCCACGGGGACAGAATGAACACTGAAGCTTTCTTT,TRBJ1-1,TRBV29-1,once,TRBD1
CASSPLRQGVEKLFF,TGTGCCAGCAGTCCCTTAAGACAGGGGGTTGAAAAACTGTTTTTT,TRBJ1-4,TRBV28,NA,TRBD1
CASRSLAGGYNEQFF,TGTGCCAGCAGATCACTAGCGGGGGGGTACAATGAGCAGTTCTTC,TRBJ2-1,TRBV7-9,NA,TRBD2
CRTGTWDTEAFF,TGTCGGACAGGGACTTGGGACACTGAAGCTTTCTTT,TRBJ1-1,TRBV28,NA,TRBD1
CASSYSGGGDPLFF,TGTGCCAGCAGTTACTCAGGGGGAGGGGATCCGCTGTTTTTT,TRBJ2-2,TRBV6-5,NA,NA
CATSLGVATDTQYF,TGTGCCACCAGTTTGGGAGTAGCCACAGATACGCAGTATTTT,TRBJ2-3,TRBV24-1,NA,NA
CAISASATSGNNEQFF,TGTGCCATCAGTGCTTCTGCGACTAGCGGAAACAATGAGCAGTTCTTC,TRBJ2-1,TRBV10-3,NA,TRBD2
CASSLWDRDYGYTF,TGTGCCAGCAGCTTGTGGGACAGGGACTATGGCTACACCTTC,TRBJ1-2,TRBV5-6,NA,TRBD1
CASSLIAGGPHTGELFF,TGTGCCAGCAGTCTCATAGCGGGAGGGCCTCACACCGGGGAGCTGTTTTTT,TRBJ2-2,TRBV28,NA,TRBD2
CAWFRREGYTF,TGTGCCTGGTTTAGGAGGGAAGGCTACACCTTC,TRBJ1-2,TRBV30,NA,NA
CASSVSGTSGIFEQFF,TGTGCCAGCAGTGTATCAGGGACTAGCGGGATCTTTGAGCAGTTCTTC,TRBJ2-1,TRBV27,NA,TRBD2
CASSWALAGQPYEQYF,TGTGCCAGCAGTTGGGCACTAGCGGGTCAACCTTACGAGCAGTACTTC,TRBJ2-7,TRBV27,once,TRBD2